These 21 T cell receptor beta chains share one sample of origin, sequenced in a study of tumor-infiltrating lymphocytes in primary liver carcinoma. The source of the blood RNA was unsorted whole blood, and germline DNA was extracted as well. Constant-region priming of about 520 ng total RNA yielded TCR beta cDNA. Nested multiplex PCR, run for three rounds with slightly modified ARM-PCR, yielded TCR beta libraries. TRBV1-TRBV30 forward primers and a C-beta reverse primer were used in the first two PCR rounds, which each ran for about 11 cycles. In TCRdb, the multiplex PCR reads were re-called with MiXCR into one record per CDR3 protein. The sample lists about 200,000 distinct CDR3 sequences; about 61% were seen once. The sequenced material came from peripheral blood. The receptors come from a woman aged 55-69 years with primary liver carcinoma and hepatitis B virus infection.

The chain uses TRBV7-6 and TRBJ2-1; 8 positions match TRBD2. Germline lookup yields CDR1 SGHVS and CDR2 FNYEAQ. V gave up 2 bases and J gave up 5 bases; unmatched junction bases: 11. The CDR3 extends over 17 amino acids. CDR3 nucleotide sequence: TGTGCCAGCAGCTTAAAGGCGAACGGGAGGGCCGACAATGAGCAGTTCTTC. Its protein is CASSLKANGRADNEQFF.

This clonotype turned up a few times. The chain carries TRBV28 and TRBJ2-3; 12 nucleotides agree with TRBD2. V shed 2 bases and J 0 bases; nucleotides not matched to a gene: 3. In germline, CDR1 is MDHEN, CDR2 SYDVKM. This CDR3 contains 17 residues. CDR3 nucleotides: TGTGCCAGCAGTTTACCCGGGACTAGCGGGAGCACAGATACGCAGTATTTT. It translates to CASSLPGTSGSTDTQYF.

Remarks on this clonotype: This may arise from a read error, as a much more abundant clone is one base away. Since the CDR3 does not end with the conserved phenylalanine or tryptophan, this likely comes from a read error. The CDR3 region has the DNA TGTGCCATCAGAAAAGGGCTTCTACGCTCCTACAATGAGCAGTTCTTA. This codes for CAIRKGLLRSYNEQFL. The chain employs TRBV10-3 and TRBJ2-1; D not certain. Per the germline V gene, CDR1 is ENHRY and CDR2 is SYGVKD. This CDR3 comprises 16 residues. With 6 bases removed from V and 0 bases from J, the gap between germline ends came to 15 bases.

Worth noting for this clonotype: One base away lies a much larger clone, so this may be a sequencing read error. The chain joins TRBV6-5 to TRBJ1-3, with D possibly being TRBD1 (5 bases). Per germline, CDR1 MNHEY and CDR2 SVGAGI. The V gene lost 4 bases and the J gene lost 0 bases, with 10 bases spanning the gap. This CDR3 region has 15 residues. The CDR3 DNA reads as TGTGCCAGCAGTTTGACAGTAAGCTCTGGAAACACCATATATTTT. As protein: CASSLTVSSGNTIYF.

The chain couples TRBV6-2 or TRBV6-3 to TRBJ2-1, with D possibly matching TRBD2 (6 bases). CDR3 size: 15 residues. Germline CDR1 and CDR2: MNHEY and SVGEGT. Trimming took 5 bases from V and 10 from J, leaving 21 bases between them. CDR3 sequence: CASSPTSRRAAEQFF. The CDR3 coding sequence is TGTGCCAGCAGTCCAACTAGCAGGAGGGCCGCAGAGCAGTTCTTC.

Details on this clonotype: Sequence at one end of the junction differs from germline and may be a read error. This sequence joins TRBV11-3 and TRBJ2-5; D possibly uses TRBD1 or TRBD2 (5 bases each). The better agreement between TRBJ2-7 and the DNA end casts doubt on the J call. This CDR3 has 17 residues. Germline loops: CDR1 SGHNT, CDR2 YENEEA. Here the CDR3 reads CVSTYGDGPFNPYEQYF. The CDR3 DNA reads TGTGTCAGCACATATGGGGACGGACCATTCAACCCCTACGAGCAGTACTTC.

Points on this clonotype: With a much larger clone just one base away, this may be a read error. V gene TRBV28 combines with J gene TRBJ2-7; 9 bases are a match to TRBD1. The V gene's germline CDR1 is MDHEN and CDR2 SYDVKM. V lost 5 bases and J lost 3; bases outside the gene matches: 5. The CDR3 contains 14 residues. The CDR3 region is CASSIPGQGYEQYF. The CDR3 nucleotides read TGTGCCAGCAGTATCCCGGGACAGGGCTACGAGCAGTACTTC.

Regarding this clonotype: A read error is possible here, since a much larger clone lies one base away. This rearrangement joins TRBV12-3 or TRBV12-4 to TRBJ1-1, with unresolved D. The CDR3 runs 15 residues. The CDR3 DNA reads TGTGCCGGCAGTTTAGCGCGCAGGTTGAACACTGAAGCTTTCTTT. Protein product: CAGSLARRLNTEAFF.

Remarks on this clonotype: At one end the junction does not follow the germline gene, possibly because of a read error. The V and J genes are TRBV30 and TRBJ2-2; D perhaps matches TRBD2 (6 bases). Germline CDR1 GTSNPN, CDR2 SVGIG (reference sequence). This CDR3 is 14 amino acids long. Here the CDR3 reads CAWMAGRSPGELLF. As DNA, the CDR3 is TGTGCCTGGATGGCAGGGAGGAGTCCCGGGGAGCTGTTGTTC.

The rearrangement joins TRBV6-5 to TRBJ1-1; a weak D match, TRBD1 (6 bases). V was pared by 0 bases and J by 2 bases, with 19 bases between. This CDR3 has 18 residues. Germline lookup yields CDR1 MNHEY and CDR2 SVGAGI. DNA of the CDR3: TGTGCCAGCAGTTACTCGCAGAGGGGGGGGGCTTATAACACTGAAGCTTTCTTT. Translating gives CASSYSQRGGAYNTEAFF.

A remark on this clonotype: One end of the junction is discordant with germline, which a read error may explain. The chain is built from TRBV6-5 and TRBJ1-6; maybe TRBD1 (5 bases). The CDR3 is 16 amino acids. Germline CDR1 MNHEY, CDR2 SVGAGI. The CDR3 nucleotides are TGTGTCAGCAGCTACTCGTCTCAGGGAAGGAATTCACCCCTCCACTTT. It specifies CVSSYSSQGRNSPLHF.

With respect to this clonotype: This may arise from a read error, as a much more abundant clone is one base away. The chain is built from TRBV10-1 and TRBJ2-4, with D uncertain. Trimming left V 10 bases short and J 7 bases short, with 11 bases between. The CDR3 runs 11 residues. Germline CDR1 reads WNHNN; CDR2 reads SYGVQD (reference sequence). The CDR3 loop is CATRPRNIQYF. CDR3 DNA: TGCGCCACCCGACCCAGGAACATTCAGTACTTC.

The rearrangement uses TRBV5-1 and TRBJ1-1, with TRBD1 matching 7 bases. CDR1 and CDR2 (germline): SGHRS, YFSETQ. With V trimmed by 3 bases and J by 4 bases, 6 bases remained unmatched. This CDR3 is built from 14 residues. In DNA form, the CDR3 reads TGCGCCAGCAGCTGGGACCCAGGGGGCACTGAAGCTTTCTTT. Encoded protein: CASSWDPGGTEAFF.

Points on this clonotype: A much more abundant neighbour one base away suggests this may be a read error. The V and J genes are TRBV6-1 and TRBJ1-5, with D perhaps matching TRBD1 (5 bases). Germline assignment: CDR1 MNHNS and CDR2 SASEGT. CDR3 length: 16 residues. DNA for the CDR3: TGTGCCAGCAATGAATCCCCGGGACTAAGCAATCAGCCCCAGCATTTT. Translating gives CASNESPGLSNQPQHF.

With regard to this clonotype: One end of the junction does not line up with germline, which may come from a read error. The CDR3 nucleotides are TGTGTCATCAGTGAGCGGGACAGTAGTCTAGCCAAAAACATTCAGTACTTC. It translates to CVISERDSSLAKNIQYF. This chain connects TRBV10-3 to TRBJ2-4; D is tentatively TRBD1 or TRBD2 (7 bases each). Germline assignment: CDR1 ENHRY and CDR2 SYGVKD. This CDR3 has 17 amino acids.

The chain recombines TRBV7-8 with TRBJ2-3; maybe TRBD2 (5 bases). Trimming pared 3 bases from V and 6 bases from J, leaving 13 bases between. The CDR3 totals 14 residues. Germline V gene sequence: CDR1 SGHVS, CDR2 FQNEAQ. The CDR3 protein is CASSFFRGEDTQYF. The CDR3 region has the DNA TGTGCCAGCAGCTTCTTTCGGGGTGAGGATACGCAGTATTTT.

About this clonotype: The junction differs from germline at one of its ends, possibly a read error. For the CDR3, the DNA is TGTGCCAGCATCTCCGACAGGGACCCGACCTACAATGAGCAGTCCTTC. Protein sequence: CASISDRDPTYNEQSF. The V call is TRBV11-3, the J call TRBJ2-1; 7 nucleotides align to TRBD1. The CDR3 runs 16 residues. Germline V lookup: CDR1 SGHNT, CDR2 YENEEA.

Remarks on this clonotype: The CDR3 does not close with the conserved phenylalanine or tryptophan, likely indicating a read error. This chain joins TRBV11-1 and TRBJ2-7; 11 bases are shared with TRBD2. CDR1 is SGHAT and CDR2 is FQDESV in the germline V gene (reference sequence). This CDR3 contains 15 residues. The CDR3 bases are TGTGCTAGCAGCTCACCACTAGCGGGAGCCTACGAGCAGTACCTC. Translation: CASSSPLAGAYEQYL.

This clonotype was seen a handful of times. The CDR3 nucleotides are TGTGCCAGCAGCCAACTTCGACTAGCGGAAAAGGGAGGAGGAGAGACCCAGTACTTC. It specifies CASSQLRLAEKGGGETQYF. The chain carries TRBV7-9 and TRBJ2-5, with TRBD2 matching 9 bases. Trimming removed 5 bases from V and 4 bases from J; junction bases left unmatched: 20. Germline V gene data show CDR1 as SEHNR and CDR2 as FQNEAQ (reference sequence). There are 19 residues in the CDR3.

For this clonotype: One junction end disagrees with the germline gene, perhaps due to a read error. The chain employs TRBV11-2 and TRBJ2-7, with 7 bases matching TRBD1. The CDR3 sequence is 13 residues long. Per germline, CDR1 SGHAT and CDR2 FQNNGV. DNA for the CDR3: TGTGCCAACAGCTTGGGACAGATCTACGATCAGTACTTC. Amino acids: CANSLGQIYDQYF.

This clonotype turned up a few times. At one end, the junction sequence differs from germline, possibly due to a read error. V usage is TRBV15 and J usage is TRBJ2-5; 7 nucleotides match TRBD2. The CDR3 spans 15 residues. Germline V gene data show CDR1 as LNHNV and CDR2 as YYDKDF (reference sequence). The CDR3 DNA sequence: TGTGCTACCAGGATGACTTCTAGCGGACAAGAGACCCAGTACTTC. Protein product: CATRMTSSGQETQYF.